The TCR beta chain described here comes from a study of blood T cells in healthy people across ages. Germline values: CDR1 SGHVS, CDR2 FQNEAQ. V gave up 1 base and J gave up 0 bases, with 19 bases separating them. The CDR3 covers 19 residues. This clonotype has only a few counts. A J-beta primer mix and a sample-barcoded 5' primer were used in a second PCR of roughly 7 to 12 cycles. The study obtained at least 3 million CDR3-containing paired-end reads from every sample. TCRdb ran MiXCR on the 5' RACE reads and lists one entry per CDR3 protein. Of 1,500,000 or so distinct CDR3 sequences listed, about 45% are singletons. Each sample used at least 7 million PBMCs.

The source of this sequence is a woman aged 18 to 35 in good health. The rearrangement joins TRBV7-8 to TRBJ1-5; D remains unclear. Material: blood. The CDR3: CASSLVAVGRVLSNQPQHF. Here the CDR3 DNA reads TGTGCCAGCAGCTTAGTAGCGGTGGGGAGGGTCCTTAGCAATCAGCCCCAGCATTTT. Supplemented by reference TRBV7-8 and TRBJ1-5, the full variable domain reads GAGVSQSPRYKVAKRGQDVALRCDPISGHVSLFWYQQALGQGPEFLTYFQNEAQLDKSGLPSDRFFAERPEGSVSTLKIQRTQQEDSAVYLCASSLVAVGRVLSNQPQHFGDGTRLSIL.